This TCR beta chain was sequenced for a study of blood T cell repertoires in COVID-19. This table comes from immunoSEQ multiplex PCR, and its TCRdb copy is limited to in-frame clones, with some not included. This sample yields 200,000 to 300,000 clones, of which more than 75% are seen a single time; approximately 1.5% belongs to the top ten. The CDR3 sequence is 13 residues long. V lost 4 bases and J lost 6, with 9 bases in between. Germline V gene sequence: CDR1 LGHDT, CDR2 YNNKEL (reference sequence). This chain connects TRBV3-1 (or the pseudogene TRBV3-2) to TRBJ2-2; D might be TRBD1 (6 bases). The sequenced sample consisted of peripheral blood. The clonotype comes from a woman aged 60-75 years who had recovered from COVID-19. CDR3: CASSRYRAGELFF. DNA for the CDR3: TGTGCCAGCAGCCGGTACAGGGCCGGGGAGCTGTTTTTT.